This T cell receptor beta chain was identified in a study of PD-1 blockade in classical Hodgkin lymphoma. On the study more broadly: Nivolumab was administered to patients intravenously at 3 mg/kg every 2 weeks.

Comments on this clone: What it binds is unknown.

Time point denoted: cycle 4 day 1 (C4D1), after five to seven weeks of nivolumab. Every patient had relapsed following autologous stem cell transplantation, and cohorts differed in brentuximab vedotin exposure. This CDR3 spans 13 amino acids. CDR1 MRHNA and CDR2 SNTAGT come from the germline V gene. Trimming shortened V by 2 bases and J by 7 bases, and 11 bases separated the two germline ends. Study observations and caveats: Exclusion covered patients beginning nivolumab under 1 year post-ASCT. Why the repertoires differ is still unclear, perhaps disease activity or prior therapy.

Some clones are missing from TCRdb's copy, which holds only in-frame ones; the method was immunoSEQ multiplex PCR. Of 64,000 or so clones in the sample, about 90% are singletons; the top ten hold approximately 10%. The V and J genes are TRBV6-4 and TRBJ1-2, with D maybe TRBD1 (6 bases). The origin of this receptor is a human donor with classical Hodgkin lymphoma. The material sequenced was peripheral blood mononuclear cells (PBMCs), taken before the fourth cycle of nivolumab. The CDR3: CASSDTRGGGYTF. CDR3 DNA: TGTGCCAGCAGTGACACCCGAGGGGGTGGCTACACCTTC.